Listed below are T cell receptor beta chains from one sample, sequenced in a study of cytomegalovirus exposure and HLA in healthy donors. Libraries were prepared by immunoSEQ multiplex PCR; TCRdb keeps only in-frame clonotypes and omits some of them. Altogether approximately 71,000 clones are present, approximately 94% being singletons, with the ten largest covering roughly 1%. The sequenced sample consisted of PBMCs. These receptors originate from a young woman in good health and CMV-seronegative. CDR3s include the opening cysteine and the closing phenylalanine or tryptophan. Fields, in order: CDR3 DNA, CDR3 protein, D gene, CDR3 length, J gene, clone size, V gene. A D gene is named only where the DNA matches it firmly. Only some rows state a clone size, as once, few, many or a class for expanded clones.

TGTGCCAGCAAAGCCGGGGGGGCGAACACTGAAGCTTTCTTT CASKAGGANTEAFF . 14 TRBJ1-1 . TRBV6-4
TGTGCCAGCAGTGAAGCCCGCGGGGGGGCGAATGAGCAGTTCTTC CASSEARGGANEQFF TRBD2 15 TRBJ2-1 . TRBV6-1
TGCGCCAGCAGCCAACTTACGGGGGGGGGCTCCGGGGAGCTGTTTTTT CASSQLTGGGSGELFF TRBD2 16 TRBJ2-2 few TRBV4-3
TGCGCCAGCAGCTTGGTACTAGCGGGGGGGTACAATGAGCAGTTCTTC CASSLVLAGGYNEQFF TRBD2 16 TRBJ2-1 . TRBV5-1
TGTGCCAGCAGCGAGGACAGGGGGATAGATGGCTACACCTTC CASSEDRGIDGYTF TRBD1 14 TRBJ1-2 . TRBV5-4
TGTGCCAGCAGCTTGGGACAGGGCACAGATACGCAGTATTTT CASSLGQGTDTQYF TRBD1 14 TRBJ2-3 . TRBV9
TGTGCCAGCAGTTTCTCCCTCAGTTCACCCCTCCACTTT CASSFSLSSPLHF . 13 TRBJ1-6 . TRBV27
TGCAGCGTTGACGGGGGGCTCTATGGCTACACCTTC CSVDGGLYGYTF . 12 TRBJ1-2 . TRBV29-1
TGTGCCAGCAGTGAATTGGGTCAGCCCGCTAGATTCCAAGAGACCCAGTACTTC CASSELGQPARFQETQYF . 18 TRBJ2-5 . TRBV2
TGTGCCAGCAGTTTAGGGACAGGGGGTTATCAGCCCCAGCATTTT CASSLGTGGYQPQHF TRBD1 15 TRBJ1-5 . TRBV27
TGTGCCAGCAGTGATGGACAGAGCACAGATACGCAGTATTTT CASSDGQSTDTQYF . 14 TRBJ2-3 . TRBV6-1
TGTGCCAGTAGTATAGGGACTAGCGAGACCCAGTACTTC CASSIGTSETQYF TRBD2 13 TRBJ2-5 . TRBV19
TGTGCCAGCAGACTGGGACAGCCCTCCTATGGCTACACCTTC CASRLGQPSYGYTF TRBD1 14 TRBJ1-2 . TRBV2
TGTGCCAGTAGTAGCCCCCCGGGACAGGGGCCAACTAACTATGGCTACACCTTC CASSSPPGQGPTNYGYTF TRBD1 18 TRBJ1-2 . TRBV19
TGTGCCAGCAGGACCGGGAGGGTGTCCTACAATGAGCAGTTCTTC CASRTGRVSYNEQFF TRBD2 15 TRBJ2-1 . TRBV27
TGTGCCAGCAGTCAAAACAGGGGAACTATCTACGAGCAGTACTTC CASSQNRGTIYEQYF TRBD1 15 TRBJ2-7 . TRBV27
TGTGCCAGCAGCTTGGTTAGGACACCGTTGGACTACAATGAGCAGTTCTTC CASSLVRTPLDYNEQFF . 17 TRBJ2-1 . TRBV5-4
TGTGCCAGCAGCTTACTTGCGGGGCAGGGAAACACCATATATTTT CASSLLAGQGNTIYF . 15 TRBJ1-3 . TRBV7-6
TGTGCCAGCAGCTTAGTCGGGGTTAACTATGGCTACACCTTC CASSLVGVNYGYTF . 14 TRBJ1-2 . TRBV7-2
TGTGCCAGCAGCCAGGGGCCCAACTATGGCTACACCTTC CASSQGPNYGYTF . 13 TRBJ1-2 once TRBV14
TGTGCCAGCAGCAGGACAGGGGATGAAAAACTGTTTTTT CASSRTGDEKLFF TRBD1 13 TRBJ1-4 . TRBV5-5
TGTGCCAGTAGTGTGGGAGGGCCGTCCGAGCAGTACTTC CASSVGGPSEQYF TRBD2 13 TRBJ2-7 once TRBV19
TGTGCCAGTCTGAAAGGGGATGACTATGGCTACACCTTC CASLKGDDYGYTF . 13 TRBJ1-2 . TRBV19
TGTGCCAGCGGGGACAGGGCTAACACTGAAGCTTTCTTT CASGDRANTEAFF TRBD1 13 TRBJ1-1 . TRBV9
TGTGCCAGCAGTGATCTGGGCTCGGGGGTGGGTGAGCAGTTCTTC CASSDLGSGVGEQFF . 15 TRBJ2-1 . TRBV25-1
TGCGCCAGTGGTCTGAGGGATTTCACCGGGGAGCTGTTTTTT CASGLRDFTGELFF . 14 TRBJ2-2 . TRBV10-1
TGCGCCAGCAGCCAACAGGGGGTCCTTGGAAACACCATATATTTT CASSQQGVLGNTIYF TRBD1 15 TRBJ1-3 . TRBV5-1
TGTGCCACCAGCAGAGATCCCAACCCCGGTGACGAGCAGTACTTC CATSRDPNPGDEQYF . 15 TRBJ2-7 once TRBV15
TGTGCCTGGAGTGTACAGACCACTGAAGCTTTCTTT CAWSVQTTEAFF . 12 TRBJ1-1 . TRBV30
TGTGCCAGCAGTGAACAGAATGAGCAGTTCTTC CASSEQNEQFF . 11 TRBJ2-1 . TRBV2
TGCGCCAGCAGAGCCCGGGACTCTATTACCTACGAGCAGTACTTC CASRARDSITYEQYF . 15 TRBJ2-7 once TRBV10-2
TGTGCCAGCAGCCATACTAGCGGGGGGCCCGATACGCAGTATTTT CASSHTSGGPDTQYF TRBD2 15 TRBJ2-3 . TRBV6-1
TGTGCCACCAGCAGAGACCGAGAGACCCAGTACTTC CATSRDRETQYF . 12 TRBJ2-5 . TRBV15
TGCGCCAGCAGCCAAGATCCTCAGCGGGAGGGCCTCGATGAGCAGTTCTTC CASSQDPQREGLDEQFF TRBD2 17 TRBJ2-1 . TRBV4-1
TGTGCCAGCAGCGCCCGACTAGCGGGGGGCACAGATACGCAGTATTTT CASSARLAGGTDTQYF TRBD2 16 TRBJ2-3 . TRBV5-4
TGTGCCAGTTCAGGGGGCGCCTCCTACGAGCAGTACTTC CASSGGASYEQYF TRBD1 13 TRBJ2-7 once TRBV2
TGTGCCAGCAGAGGGACAGGGCGCGAGCAGTACTTC CASRGTGREQYF TRBD1 12 TRBJ2-7 . TRBV6-5
TGTGCCAGCAGCCGACAGTCCTACGAGCAGTACTTC CASSRQSYEQYF . 12 TRBJ2-7 . TRBV11-2
TGTGCCAGCAGTTCGAGTATACTCAACCCGGGAGAGACCCAGTACTTC CASSSSILNPGETQYF . 16 TRBJ2-5 . TRBV27
TGTGCCAGCAGCTTATACCTAGCGGGAGCCCTTCCAAATGAGCAGTTCTTC CASSLYLAGALPNEQFF TRBD2 17 TRBJ2-1 . TRBV11-3
TGCGCCAGCAGCCAAGATCCGGGAAACGGCAATCAGCCCCAGCATTTT CASSQDPGNGNQPQHF . 16 TRBJ1-5 . TRBV4-1
TGTGCCAGCAGTCCGGGACAGCTTTTCAATGAAAAACTGTTTTTT CASSPGQLFNEKLFF TRBD1 15 TRBJ1-4 . TRBV28
TGTGCCGGCGGTGTGGGTGACGGGGATACGCAGTATTTT CAGGVGDGDTQYF . 13 TRBJ2-3 . TRBV5-4
TGTGCCAGCGGAGGGACGGGGGCCGGGGAGCTGTTTTTT CASGGTGAGELFF . 13 TRBJ2-2 . TRBV28
TGCGCCAGCAGCCAAGGGAGTCAGGGGGCCGGAAACACTGAAGCTTTCTTT CASSQGSQGAGNTEAFF TRBD1 17 TRBJ1-1 . TRBV4-3
TGTGCCAGCAGCTTTGAACAGGGGGTGCGTCGCTCCTACGAGCAGTACTTC CASSFEQGVRRSYEQYF TRBD1 17 TRBJ2-7 . TRBV5-6
TGTGCCAGCAGCCCCGTGGGACAGGGTAAAGAGACCCAGTACTTC CASSPVGQGKETQYF TRBD1 15 TRBJ2-5 . TRBV7-9
TGTGCCTGGAGTGTAGGACTAGCGGGAGGTTTGGCTGGGGTCGGGGAGCTGTTTTTT CAWSVGLAGGLAGVGELFF TRBD2 19 TRBJ2-2 . TRBV30
TGTGCCAGCAGAGATCGGGACAGGGGCATCACTGAAGCTTTCTTT CASRDRDRGITEAFF TRBD1 15 TRBJ1-1 . TRBV6-5
TGTGCCAGCAGCTTAAGGTCGACAGGATGGAACACTGAAGCTTTCTTT CASSLRSTGWNTEAFF . 16 TRBJ1-1 . TRBV13
TGTGCCAGCAGCAGCGACCCGCCCGGGGAGCTGTTTTTT CASSSDPPGELFF . 13 TRBJ2-2 . TRBV5-4
TGCGCCAGCAGCGAGCGGGCCGGGGAGCTGTTTTTT CASSERAGELFF . 12 TRBJ2-2 . TRBV10-1
TGTGCCAGCAGTTTAGGGGCTAGCGGCTACAATGAGCAGTTCTTC CASSLGASGYNEQFF TRBD2 15 TRBJ2-1 . TRBV27
TGTGCCAGCAGCATCACTAGCACCCAAAGCACAGATACGCAGTATTTT CASSITSTQSTDTQYF . 16 TRBJ2-3 . TRBV9
TGTGCCAGCAGTTTCTCAGGGGCCTACGAGCAGTACTTC CASSFSGAYEQYF . 13 TRBJ2-7 . TRBV27